Each of the 8 T cell receptor beta chains below was sequenced from the same sample in a study of shared T cell receptors in the human thymus. Profiling relied on immunoSEQ multiplex PCR, and the TCRdb table lists in-frame clones only, not all of them. This sample has a few hundred thousand clones, with over 90% found just once. The sample was thymocytes. These receptors were taken from a human donor.

The gene calls are TRBV5-4 and TRBJ2-3; 8 nucleotides agree with TRBD2. The CDR3 extends over 15 amino acids. The V gene end was trimmed by 0 bases and the J gene end by 6 bases; junction bases not matched to a gene: 6. Germline CDR1 is SGHNT and CDR2 is YYREEE (reference sequence). CDR3 region: CASSLVGTRVDTQYF. Written as DNA, the CDR3 is TGTGCCAGCAGCTTGGTTGGGACTAGGGTGGATACGCAGTATTTT. The entire variable domain, with the rest obtained from reference TRBV5-4 and TRBJ2-3, is as follows: ETGVTQSPTHLIKTRGQQVTLRCSSQSGHNTVSWYQQALGQGPQFIFQYYREEENGRGNFPPRFSGLQFPNYSSELNVNALELDDSALYLCASSLVGTRVDTQYFGPGTRLTVL.

The chain links TRBV6-1 to TRBJ1-4; D gene ambiguous. Germline V gene lookup returns CDR1 MNHNS and CDR2 SASEGT. This CDR3 has 16 residues. Trimming took 1 base from V and 5 from J, leaving 14 bases between them. The CDR3 is CASSEGGGQPNEKLFF. The CDR3 coding sequence is TGTGCCAGCAGTGAAGGAGGAGGGCAGCCGAATGAAAAACTGTTTTTT.

This chain connects TRBV4-3 to TRBJ1-5; possible D gene TRBD1, 6 bases. Trimming removed 3 bases at V and 0 bases at J, with 15 bases between. Germline-derived CDR1 and CDR2 are LGHNA and YSLEER. The CDR3 is made up of 17 amino acids. DNA of the CDR3: TGCGCCAGCAGCCAGACGACAGGCCCTTATAGCAATCAGCCCCAGCATTTT. This codes for CASSQTTGPYSNQPQHF.

V is TRBV4-1 and J is TRBJ2-1; 10 bases fit TRBD2. Germline CDR1 MGHRA, CDR2 YSYEKL. The V segment lost 4 bases and the J segment 0 bases; nucleotides outside the gene matches: 6. The CDR3 is 17 residues long. Here the CDR3 DNA reads TGCGCCAGCAGCCTACGGACTAGCGGAAGCTCCTACAATGAGCAGTTCTTC. It translates to CASSLRTSGSSYNEQFF.

This clone occurred once. The chain carries TRBV7-9 and TRBJ2-1, with D possibly matching TRBD2 (5 bases). Trimming took 2 bases from V and 7 from J, leaving 18 bases between them. The CDR3 loop spans 16 amino acids. The germline V gene has CDR1 SEHNR and CDR2 FQNEAQ (reference sequence). The CDR3 DNA follows: TGTGCCAGCAGCTTAAGGAGCGGAACCCCAGCTAATGAGCAGTTCTTC. Protein: CASSLRSGTPANEQFF.

The gene calls are TRBV4-1 and TRBJ2-7; tentative D call: TRBD1 (6 bases). V gave up 1 base and J gave up 0 bases, with 16 bases separating them. The CDR3 is 17 amino acids. CDR1 is MGHRA and CDR2 is YSYEKL in the germline V gene. The CDR3 loop is CASSQGREGDNSYEQYF. The CDR3 nucleotides are TGCGCCAGCAGCCAAGGAAGAGAGGGGGACAACTCCTACGAGCAGTACTTC.

This clone was detected only a few times. The chain combines TRBV6-1 with TRBJ2-7; tentatively, D is TRBD1 (5 bases). The CDR3 totals 12 residues. Germline V gives CDR1 MNHNS, CDR2 SASEGT. The V and J ends lost 5 bases and 3 bases respectively, with 8 bases between them. CDR3 sequence (DNA): TGTGCCAGCAGTAAGACAGACTACGAGCAGTACTTC. Protein: CASSKTDYEQYF.

The chain is built from TRBV7-9 and TRBJ2-7; D not certain. The CDR3 covers 11 residues. Germline-derived CDR1 and CDR2 are SEHNR and FQNEAQ (reference sequence). Trimming took 8 bases from V and 2 from J, leaving 7 bases between them. This CDR3 reads CASGVAYEQYF. CDR3 nucleotide sequence: TGTGCCAGCGGTGTGGCCTACGAGCAGTACTTC.